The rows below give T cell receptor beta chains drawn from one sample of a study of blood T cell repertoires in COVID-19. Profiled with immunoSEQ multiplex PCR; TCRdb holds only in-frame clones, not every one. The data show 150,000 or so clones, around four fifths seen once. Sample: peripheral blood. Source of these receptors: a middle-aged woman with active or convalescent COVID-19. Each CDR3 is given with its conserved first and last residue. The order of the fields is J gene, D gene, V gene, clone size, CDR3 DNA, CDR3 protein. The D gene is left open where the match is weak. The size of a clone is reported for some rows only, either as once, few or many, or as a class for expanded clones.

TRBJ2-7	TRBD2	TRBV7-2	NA	TGTGCCAGCAGCTTAGTAGCGGGGCTGGAGCAGTACTTC	CASSLVAGLEQYF
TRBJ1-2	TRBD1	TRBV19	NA	TGTGCCAGTAGTTCAAGGACAGGGGGTAACTATGGCTACACCTTC	CASSSRTGGNYGYTF
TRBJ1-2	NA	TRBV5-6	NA	TGTGCCAGCAGCACGAAAGGACAGCGTTTTGGCTATGGCTACACCTTC	CASSTKGQRFGYGYTF
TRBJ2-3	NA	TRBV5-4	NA	TGTGGGTACAGGGAACGTCTCACAGATACGCAGTATTTT	CGYRERLTDTQYF
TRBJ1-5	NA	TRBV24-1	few	TGTGCCACCAGTGGAGGCCAGGACTACAATCAGCCCCAGCATTTT	CATSGGQDYNQPQHF
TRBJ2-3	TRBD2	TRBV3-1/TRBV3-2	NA	TGTGCCAGCAGCCAAGATAGGCTAGCGGGAGGGCCCGGGGCAGATACGCAGTATTTT	CASSQDRLAGGPGADTQYF
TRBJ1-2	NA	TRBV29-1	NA	TGCAGCGTTGCTGTTATCTACGGCTACACCTTC	CSVAVIYGYTF
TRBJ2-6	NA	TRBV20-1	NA	TGCAGTGCTAGTTCGGGGTCTGGGGCCAACGTCCTGACTTTC	CSASSGSGANVLTF
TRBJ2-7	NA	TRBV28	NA	TGTGCCAGCAGTTCCCCCGGGATCTCGCTCTACGAGCAGTACTTC	CASSSPGISLYEQYF
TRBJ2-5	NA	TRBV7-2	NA	TGTGCCAGCAGGAAGACAGGACAAGAGACCCAGTACTTC	CASRKTGQETQYF
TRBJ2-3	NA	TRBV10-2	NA	TGCGCCAGCAGTGCCTTCGAGGGGGGGCAAGGAGATACGCAGTATTTT	CASSAFEGGQGDTQYF
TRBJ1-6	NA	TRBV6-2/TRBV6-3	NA	TGTGCCAGCAGTTACTCAGGGGCAGGACATAATTCACCCCTCCACTTT	CASSYSGAGHNSPLHF
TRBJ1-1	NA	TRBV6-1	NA	TGTGCCAGCAGTGACTTTATACGGAAAGGGGCGGCTGAAGCTTTCTTT	CASSDFIRKGAAEAFF
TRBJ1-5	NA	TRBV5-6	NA	TGTGCCAGCAGCTTGGGAGGAAGTCAGCCCCAGCATTTT	CASSLGGSQPQHF
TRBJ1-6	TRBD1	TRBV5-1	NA	TGCGCCAGCAGCGCGAACAGGGGAATATCCTATAATTCACCCCTCCACTTT	CASSANRGISYNSPLHF
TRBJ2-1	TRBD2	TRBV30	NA	TGTGCCTGGAGTGTACGATCGGGACTAGCGGATCTAAATGAGCAGTTCTTC	CAWSVRSGLADLNEQFF
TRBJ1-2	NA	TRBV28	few	TGTGCCAGCAGACCTTGGGGGGAGAATGGCTACACCTTC	CASRPWGENGYTF
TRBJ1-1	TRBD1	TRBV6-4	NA	TGTGCCAGCAGCATGGACAGGGGGGCCACTGAAGCTTTCTTT	CASSMDRGATEAFF
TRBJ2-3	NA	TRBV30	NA	TGTGCCTGGAGTGTAGGGGGGGGCACAGATACGCAGTATTTT	CAWSVGGGTDTQYF
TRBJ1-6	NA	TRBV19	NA	TGTGCCAGTAGTATAGCTGTATCAGGTTCACCCCTCCACTTT	CASSIAVSGSPLHF
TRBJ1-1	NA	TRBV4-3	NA	TGCGCCAGCAGCCAAGACGGCAGGCTCTGCTCGGCTGAAGCTTTCTTT	CASSQDGRLCSAEAFF
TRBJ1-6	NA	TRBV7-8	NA	TGTGCCAGCAGCCCGTATAATTCACCCCTCCACTTT	CASSPYNSPLHF
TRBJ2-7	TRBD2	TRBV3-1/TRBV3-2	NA	TGTGCCAGCAGCCAAGAGGTAGCGGGAACCTACGAGCAGTACTTC	CASSQEVAGTYEQYF
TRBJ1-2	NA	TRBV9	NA	TGTGCCAGCAGCGCGGGGGGCAACTATGGCTACACCTTC	CASSAGGNYGYTF
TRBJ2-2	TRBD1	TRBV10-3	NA	TGTGCCATCAGGGGACAGGGGGCAACCGGGGAGCTGTTTTTT	CAIRGQGATGELFF
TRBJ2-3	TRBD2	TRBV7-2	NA	TGTGCCAGCAGCCTGAGACTAGCGGGGGGGGCAGATACGCAGTATTTT	CASSLRLAGGADTQYF
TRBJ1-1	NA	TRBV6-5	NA	TGTGCCAGCAGTTATGGAGGGGCCGTCATGAACACTGAAGCTTTCTTT	CASSYGGAVMNTEAFF
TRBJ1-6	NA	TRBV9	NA	TGTGCCAGCAGCATAACGGACGGGAACGGATCACCCCTCCACTTT	CASSITDGNGSPLHF
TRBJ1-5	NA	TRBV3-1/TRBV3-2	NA	TGTGCCAGCAGCCCCAGGACAGGCAATCAGCCCCAGCATTTT	CASSPRTGNQPQHF
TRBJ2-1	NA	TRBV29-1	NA	TGCAGCGTTGAAGATTCTTGGGGGCCTAGGGCGTCCCGAGGGCAGTTCTTC	CSVEDSWGPRASRGQFF
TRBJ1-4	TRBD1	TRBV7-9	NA	TGTGCCAGCAGCTTAGACAGGGGGCCTAATGAAAAACTGTTTTTT	CASSLDRGPNEKLFF
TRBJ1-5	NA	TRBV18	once	TGTGCCAGCTCACGGGGCCGCAATCAGCCCCAGCATTTT	CASSRGRNQPQHF
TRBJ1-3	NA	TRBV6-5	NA	TGTGCCAGCAGTTATGACAGCCCTTACTCTGGAAACACCATATATTTT	CASSYDSPYSGNTIYF
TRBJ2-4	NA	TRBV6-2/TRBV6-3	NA	TGTGCCAGCAGTTACCCCCCCGGGGAAGATTCGGACATTCAGTACTTC	CASSYPPGEDSDIQYF